One sample yielded the 23 T cell receptor beta chains listed below, sequenced in a study of radiation and T cells in renal cell carcinoma. Repertoires were generated with immunoSEQ multiplex PCR, while TCRdb's copy carries only in-frame clones and drops some. The table includes 150,000 or so clones, more than 70% detected once. Stated time point: baseline pretreatment blood. Treatment described: 15 Gy SBRT to primary tumor, nephrectomy 4 weeks later. The sequencing here drew on blood, taken from a patient whose treatment included radiotherapy and nephrectomy. The receptors shown here come from a woman aged 45 to 65 with renal cell carcinoma.

This rearrangement joins TRBV4-2 to TRBJ2-1; 9 bases line up with TRBD1. CDR1 and CDR2 from the germline V gene are LGHNA and YNFKEQ. The CDR3 is made up of 16 amino acids. Trimming removed 4 bases from V and 7 bases from J; junction bases left unmatched: 11. Here the CDR3 DNA reads TGTGCCAGCAGCCCAGGATTGGGACAGGGAGGAAATGAGCAGTTCTTC. Protein: CASSPGLGQGGNEQFF.

The chain uses TRBV30 and TRBJ2-1; D uncertain. Germline V lookup: CDR1 GTSNPN, CDR2 SVGIG (reference sequence). CDR3 length: 13 amino acids. The V end lost 1 base, the J end lost 0 bases, and 4 bases lay between the germline ends. The CDR3 sequence: CAWSAFSYNEQFF. The CDR3 nucleotides are TGTGCCTGGAGTGCCTTCTCCTACAATGAGCAGTTCTTC.

The chain couples TRBV6-5 to TRBJ1-1, with D perhaps matching TRBD1 (6 bases). V was cut by 5 bases and J by 2 bases, with 12 bases left in between. CDR1 is MNHEY and CDR2 is SVGAGI in the germline V gene. The CDR3 is made up of 14 amino acids. The DNA of the CDR3 is TGTGCCAGCAGTGGTGGACAGAGAAACACTGAAGCTTTCTTT. Its translation is CASSGGQRNTEAFF.

This clone occurred a few times. The chain combines TRBV19 with TRBJ1-5; TRBD1 aligns across 8 bases. J was trimmed by 8 bases and V by 6 bases; bases with no gene match: 6. This CDR3 region has 13 residues. Per germline, CDR1 LNHDA and CDR2 SQIVND (reference sequence). The CDR3 DNA sequence: TGTGCCAGTAGCAGAGACAGGGGAGAGCCCCAGCATTTT. The encoded protein is CASSRDRGEPQHF.

The J gene is TRBJ1-6, the V gene TRBV7-9; D is unresolved. Trimming left V 5 bases short and J 5 bases short, with 16 bases between. Germline loops: CDR1 SEHNR, CDR2 FQNEAQ (reference sequence). The CDR3 is made up of 16 amino acids. The DNA of the CDR3 is TGTGCCAGCAGCCCGCGGGCCCCGTCAAATAATTCACCCCTCCACTTT. Its protein is CASSPRAPSNNSPLHF.

The rearrangement links TRBV15 to TRBJ2-5; either TRBD1 or TRBD2 may fit D (5 bases each). Germline V gives CDR1 LNHNV, CDR2 YYDKDF (reference sequence). The CDR3 is made up of 14 amino acids. V was shortened by 3 bases and J by 0 bases, with 8 bases between the two germline ends. In DNA, the CDR3 is TGTGCCACCAGCAGGGGACCTAACCAAGAGACCCAGTACTTC. The encoded protein is CATSRGPNQETQYF.

This clone was counted a few times. V gene TRBV29-1 combines with J gene TRBJ1-4; D remains ambiguous. This CDR3 spans 13 amino acids. Germline CDR1 and CDR2: SQVTM and ANQGSEA. Between the trimmed V and J ends, which lost 7 bases and 5 bases, there was a span of 14 bases. CDR3 coding DNA: TGCAGCGGAGTGACGGACCCGAATGAAAAACTGTTTTTT. Translating gives CSGVTDPNEKLFF.

The gene calls are TRBV9 and TRBJ1-5, with TRBD1 matching 9 bases. With 4 bases clipped from V and 5 bases from J, the junction kept 4 bases outside the gene matches. The CDR3 has 14 amino acids. The V gene's germline CDR1 is SGDLS and CDR2 YYNGEE. Here the CDR3 reads CASSPRTGDQPQHF. The CDR3 nucleotides read TGTGCCAGCAGCCCTCGGACAGGGGATCAGCCCCAGCATTTT.

The V call is TRBV6-6, the J call TRBJ1-2, with 7 bases matching TRBD1. With 5 bases clipped from V and 4 bases from J, the junction kept 4 bases outside the gene matches. Per the germline V gene, CDR1 is MNHNY and CDR2 is SVGAGI (reference sequence). This CDR3 has 13 amino acids. This CDR3 is CASSRGQTYGYTF. CDR3 coding DNA: TGTGCCAGCAGTCGGGGACAGACCTATGGCTACACCTTC.

This chain joins TRBV19 and TRBJ2-6; unclear D gene. V dropped 6 bases and J dropped 2 bases, with 8 bases sitting between them. There are 14 residues in the CDR3. Germline V gene sequence: CDR1 LNHDA, CDR2 SQIVND (reference sequence). The CDR3 sequence is CASRSPPGANVLTF. CDR3 nucleotide sequence: TGTGCCAGTAGATCGCCCCCTGGGGCCAACGTCCTGACTTTC.

The V call is TRBV19, the J call TRBJ2-1; a weak D match, TRBD2 (6 bases). The CDR3 consists of 14 residues. Trimming took off 7 bases at V and 3 bases at J, with 13 bases between the two ends. Germline values: CDR1 LNHDA, CDR2 SQIVND (reference sequence). CDR3: CASTPSGVYNEQFF. The CDR3 DNA reads as TGTGCCAGTACCCCCTCGGGAGTCTACAATGAGCAGTTCTTC.

This sequence joins TRBV6-5 and TRBJ1-5, with TRBD1 matching 7 bases. This CDR3 contains 13 residues. V was clipped by 5 bases and J by 5 bases; unmatched bases: 3. Per the germline V gene, CDR1 is MNHEY and CDR2 is SVGAGI. The CDR3 sequence is CASSNDRDQPQHF. CDR3 DNA: TGTGCCAGCAGTAACGACAGGGATCAGCCCCAGCATTTT.

This chain uses TRBV29-1 with TRBJ2-1; D uncertain. The germline V gene encodes CDR1 SQVTM and CDR2 ANQGSEA. There are 10 residues in the CDR3. Deletions cut 4 bases from V and 8 bases from J, with 6 bases between. CDR3 amino acids: CSVAHYEQFF. The CDR3 DNA follows: TGCAGCGTTGCCCATTATGAGCAGTTCTTC.

This clone appeared once. This chain connects TRBV6-5 to TRBJ2-1; D is unclear. CDR3 size: 13 residues. The germline V and J ends were trimmed by 2 bases and 4 bases, with 6 bases remaining between them. CDR1 and CDR2 (germline): MNHEY, SVGAGI. CDR3 coding DNA: TGTGCCAGCAGTTACGACGGATACAATGAGCAGTTCTTC. This encodes CASSYDGYNEQFF.

The chain links TRBV5-1 to TRBJ2-5; 7 nucleotides match TRBD1. CDR3 size: 14 residues. Germline V gene data show CDR1 as SGHRS and CDR2 as YFSETQ. V gave up 2 bases and J gave up 2 bases; unmatched junction bases: 3. CDR3 sequence reads: CASSLGTVQETQYF. CDR3 sequence (DNA): TGCGCCAGCAGCTTAGGGACAGTTCAAGAGACCCAGTACTTC. Combining the CDR3 with reference TRBV5-1 and TRBJ2-5 gives the whole variable domain KAGVTQTPRYLIKTRGQQVTLSCSPISGHRSVSWYQQTPGQGLQFLFEYFSETQRNKGNFPGRFSGRQFSNSRSEMNVSTLELGDSALYLCASSLGTVQETQYFGPGTRLLVL.

The CDR3 sequence is CASRLAGTGSYEQYF. The CDR3 DNA reads TGTGCCAGCAGGTTAGCCGGGACAGGTAGCTACGAGCAGTACTTC. This rearrangement joins TRBV2 to TRBJ2-7; 8 nucleotides align to TRBD1. Germline V lookup: CDR1 SNHLY, CDR2 FYNNEI. The trim removed 6 bases at V and 3 bases at J, leaving 10 bases unmatched. This CDR3 contains 15 residues.

The chain recombines TRBV11-3 with TRBJ2-3, with TRBD2 matching 9 bases. CDR3 length: 15 amino acids. CDR1 SGHNT and CDR2 YENEEA come from the germline V gene. V lost 3 bases and J lost 1; bases outside the gene matches: 2. Here the CDR3 DNA reads TGTGCCAGCAGCTTCGCTAGCGGGGGCACAGATACGCAGTATTTT. Its protein product is CASSFASGGTDTQYF.

The rearrangement uses TRBV2 and TRBJ1-4; D remains ambiguous. Trimming took 3 bases from V and 2 from J, leaving 16 bases between them. From germline, CDR1 is SNHLY and CDR2 FYNNEI. The CDR3 covers 17 residues. Here the CDR3 reads CASSDPTDAGTNEKLFF. CDR3 coding DNA: TGTGCCAGCAGTGACCCCACAGACGCAGGCACTAATGAAAAACTGTTTTTT.

This sequence joins TRBV4-1 and TRBJ1-1; D ambiguous. The V end was cut by 4 bases, the J end by 0 bases, with 6 bases between. CDR3 length equals 13 residues. CDR1 and CDR2 from the germline V gene are MGHRA and YSYEKL. The CDR3 nucleotides read TGCGCCAGCAGCCTCGGACTGAACACTGAAGCTTTCTTT. Protein: CASSLGLNTEAFF.

The chain combines TRBV19 with TRBJ1-5; TRBD1 matches at 7 bases. Germline CDR1 reads LNHDA; CDR2 reads SQIVND (reference sequence). The CDR3 totals 16 residues. V gave up 8 bases and J gave up 5 bases; unmatched junction bases: 15. CDR3 bases: TGTGCCAGTCAACCCGACAGGGCGAGGGTCGATCAGCCCCAGCATTTT. Its translation is CASQPDRARVDQPQHF. The variable domain in full, with the rest retrieved from reference TRBV19 and TRBJ1-5, is DGGITQSPKYLFRKEGQNVTLSCEQNLNHDAMYWYRQDPGQGLRLIYYSQIVNDFQKGDIAEGYSVSREKKESFPLTVTSAQKNPTAFYLCASQPDRARVDQPQHFGDGTRLSIL.

The J gene is TRBJ1-1, the V gene TRBV5-1, with D possibly TRBD1 on 6 matching bases. The V gene's germline CDR1 is SGHRS and CDR2 YFSETQ. The V gene lost 1 base and the J gene lost 2 bases, with 9 bases spanning the gap. There are 14 residues in the CDR3. The CDR3 region is CASSLLDSNTEAFF. The CDR3 DNA is TGCGCCAGCAGCTTGTTGGACAGTAACACTGAAGCTTTCTTT.

The chain carries TRBV6-1 and TRBJ1-1; the D is unclear. The CDR3 totals 11 residues. Germline lookup yields CDR1 MNHNS and CDR2 SASEGT. Trimming shortened V by 2 bases and J by 8 bases, and 6 bases separated the two germline ends. This CDR3 is CASSETEEAFF. CDR3 DNA sequence: TGTGCCAGCAGTGAAACAGAAGAAGCTTTCTTT.

This clone was seen only once. This sequence joins TRBV11-1 and TRBJ1-2; D possibly corresponds to TRBD1 (5 bases). This CDR3 comprises 14 residues. V lost 1 base, J lost 6 bases, and 12 bases lay in between. From germline, CDR1 is SGHAT and CDR2 FQDESV (reference sequence). CDR3 loop: CASSLDGPGDGYTF. In DNA, the CDR3 is TGTGCCAGCAGCTTAGACGGCCCGGGGGATGGCTACACCTTC.